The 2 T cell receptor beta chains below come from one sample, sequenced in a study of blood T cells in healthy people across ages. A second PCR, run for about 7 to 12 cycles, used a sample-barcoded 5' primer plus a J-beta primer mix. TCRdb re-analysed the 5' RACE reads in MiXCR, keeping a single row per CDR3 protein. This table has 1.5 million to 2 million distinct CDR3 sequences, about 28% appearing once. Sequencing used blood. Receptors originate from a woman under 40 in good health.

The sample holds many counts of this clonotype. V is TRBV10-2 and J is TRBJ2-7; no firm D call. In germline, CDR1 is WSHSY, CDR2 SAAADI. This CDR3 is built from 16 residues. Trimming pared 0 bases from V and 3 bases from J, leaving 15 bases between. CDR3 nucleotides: TGCGCCAGCAGTGAGTCGAGGCGGATGATCTTCTACGAGCAGTACTTC. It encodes CASSESRRMIFYEQYF.

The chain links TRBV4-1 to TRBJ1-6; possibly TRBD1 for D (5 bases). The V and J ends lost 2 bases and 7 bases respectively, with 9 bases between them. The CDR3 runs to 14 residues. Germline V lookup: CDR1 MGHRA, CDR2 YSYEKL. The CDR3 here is CASSQQGLNSPLHF. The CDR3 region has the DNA TGCGCCAGCAGCCAACAGGGATTGAATTCACCCCTCCACTTT.